The entry below gives a single T cell receptor beta chain sequence along with its context. Its antigen is not yet known. No per-base quality is available; no much larger clone lies one base away. Other DNA sequences within the sample encode an identical CDR3. The data stem from a study of blood T cell repertoires in COVID-19 (dated by TCRdb to 2018 to 2020). The study in broad terms: Collaborator samples came from the United States, Italy and Spain and covered acute and convalescent phases of COVID-19. Sample metadata almost always included a de-identified subject ID, COVID-19 status, age in years and sex. Where available, HLA class I and class II types were obtained from metadata supplied by the sample provider rather than from assay-based typing. A freely available public database, intended as a resource for researchers studying the immune response to SARS-CoV-2, is where the repertoires were released. Subjects who had been exposed to COVID-19, were actively infected with it, or had recovered from it provided the deeply sampled blood TCRbeta repertoires that made up the dataset. Samples were obtained from the ongoing ImmuneRACE study (first 160 participants) and from 950 to 1,500 subjects provided by 6 global collaborators. The material from the prospective study consisted of cDNA or gDNA derived from T cells, B-cell-depleted T cells, or PBMCs.

Each collaborating institution followed its own protocols to collect whole blood in K2EDTA tubes. Collaborator samples were shipped for TCRbeta analysis as frozen whole blood, isolated PBMCs, or DNA extracted from either sample type. TCRbeta CDR3 regions were amplified from genomic DNA by means of the immunoSEQ Assay, a bias-controlled multiplex PCR. In the paper's pipeline: Nucleated cell counts per sample were estimated from amplification of reference gene primers within the assay. To quantify the absolute abundance of each unique TCRbeta CDR3 rearrangement, sequence reads were collapsed and filtered. Productive Simpson clonality was computed per sample as the square root of Simpson's diversity index over productive rearrangements. As stored in TCRdb, this immuneACCESS dataset retains in-frame rearrangements with V and J assigned. A fraction of the clones does not appear; measured against another copy, unresolved V genes explain less than half of the discrepancy, and the remainder lacks a known reason. The V and J calls and clone size come from that table; D and trimming were worked out from the DNA. This sample is represented by 92,000 or so clones; approximately 88% of them were singletons. Of the sample, roughly 0.43% is held by the ten largest clones.

Relative to germline, V is 3 bases shorter and J is 2 bases shorter, with 8 bases between their ends. Its CDR3 holds 13 amino acids, cysteine through phenylalanine. Left in the record is the CDR3 DNA by itself, 39 bases read in frame from the first base. Sequences SGHRS (CDR1) and YFSETQ (CDR2) are obtained from the germline V gene. Points the paper makes about the study in general: How much clinical and demographic metadata was included differed by source and by participant, and the metadata was provided uncurated.

The TCR comes from a man between 60 and 75 years old with acute or convalescent COVID-19. The chain joins TRBV5-1 to TRBJ1-1, with an unclear D gene assignment. The sequenced sample was peripheral blood. The DNA reads TGCGCCAGCAGCTCCCAGGCAAACACTGAAGCTTTCTTT. Its coded protein is CASSSQANTEAFF.